This entry concerns a single T cell receptor beta chain. Its cognate antigen has yet to be identified. Base qualities are not recorded, but no much larger clone differs from it by a single base. The immunoSEQ Assay, a bias-controlled multiplex PCR, was used to amplify TCRbeta CDR3 regions from genomic DNA. The study's processing was this. Within the assay, amplification of reference gene primers was used to estimate how many nucleated cells each sample contained. Sequence reads were collapsed and filtered to measure the absolute abundance of every unique TCRbeta CDR3 rearrangement. Productive Simpson clonality was computed per sample as the square root of Simpson's diversity index over productive rearrangements. Not all clones reach the TCRdb copy of this immuneACCESS table, which keeps in-frame sequences only. Checked studies attribute under half of the gap to unresolved V genes and leave the rest unexplained. The V and J calls and clone size come from that table; D and trimming were worked out from the DNA. This sample gives under 150,000 clones in total; over 80% of them show up just once. About 2% of the sample is in the top ten clones.

The record originates from a study of blood T cell repertoires in COVID-19 (dated by TCRdb to the early 2020s). Regarding the complete study: Samples covering the acute and convalescent phases of COVID-19 were provided by collaborators in the United States, Italy and Spain. Where available, HLA class I and class II types were taken from metadata supplied by the sample provider and were not determined by assay-based typing. The samples were drawn from two sources: the first 160 participants of the ongoing ImmuneRACE study, and over 1,000 subjects contributed by 6 global collaborators. Subjects who had been exposed to COVID-19, were actively infected with it, or had recovered from it provided the deeply sampled blood TCRbeta repertoires that made up the dataset. The material from the prospective study consisted of cDNA or gDNA derived from T cells, B-cell-depleted T cells, or PBMCs. The repertoires were released in a freely available public database intended as a resource for research on the immune response to SARS-CoV-2. Nearly every sample came with metadata listing a de-identified subject ID, COVID-19 status, age in years and sex. The research as a whole found: The amount of clinical and demographic metadata varied by source and participant and was provided uncurated.

V is pared back by 6 bases and J by 6 bases, with 6 bases lying between the germline termini. The CDR3, from cysteine to phenylalanine, totals 11 residues. Only the CDR3 part of the read is kept: 33 bases, read in frame from the first base. Sequences ENHRY (CDR1) and SYGVKD (CDR2) are obtained from the germline V gene. The collaborating institutions used their own protocols to collect whole blood in K2EDTA tubes. For TCRbeta analysis, collaborators shipped samples as frozen whole blood, isolated PBMCs, or DNA extracted from either of those sample types. The chain couples TRBV10-3 to TRBJ2-1; the D gene is not confidently resolved. The source is a man aged 70 or older with acute or convalescent COVID-19. The sequencing input was peripheral blood. The nucleotide sequence reads TGTGCCATCAGCCGTAGCAATGAGCAGTTCTTC. It specifies CAISRSNEQFF.